These 29 T cell receptor beta chains share one sample of origin, sequenced in a study of cytomegalovirus exposure and HLA in healthy donors. 13 Jbeta primers and 60 Vbeta primers were used for the PCR. The protocol was immunoSEQ multiplex PCR, while the TCRdb copy is restricted to in-frame clones and leaves out a portion. The table lists approximately 160,000 clones, over 65% of them singletons. Sequencing was done on a sample of PBMCs. The receptors were gathered from a man between 18 and 29 years old in good health and CMV-seropositive.

The chain has TRBV7-2 and TRBJ1-2; maybe TRBD1 (5 bases). Germline CDR1 and CDR2: SGHTA and FQGNSA. Trimming removed 1 base from V and 8 bases from J, with 17 bases in between. This CDR3 comprises 15 residues. The CDR3 region is CASSLGAGPAGGYTF. CDR3 coding DNA: TGTGCCAGCAGCTTAGGGGCGGGGCCGGCGGGGGGCTACACCTTC.

This sequence joins TRBV5-6 and TRBJ1-3; no clear D. Trimming took off 4 bases at V and 0 bases at J, with 17 bases between the two ends. Germline loops: CDR1 SGHDT, CDR2 YYEEEE. The CDR3 sequence is 17 residues long. The CDR3 nucleotides read TGTGCCAGCAGCCTCGAGGGATTGGGTGTCTCTGGAAACACCATATATTTT. The encoded protein is CASSLEGLGVSGNTIYF.

The chain recombines TRBV10-2 with TRBJ1-5; TRBD1 aligns across 10 bases. The trim removed 6 bases at V and 5 bases at J, leaving 7 bases unmatched. The CDR3 contains 15 residues. Germline V gene lookup returns CDR1 WSHSY and CDR2 SAAADI. In DNA form, the CDR3 reads TGCGCCAGCAGAGACAGGGGGCGCAGGGATCAGCCCCAGCATTTT. Its translation is CASRDRGRRDQPQHF.

The V gene is TRBV28, the J gene TRBJ2-2; no clear D gene. This CDR3 comprises 14 residues. The germline V and J ends were trimmed by 6 bases and 3 bases, with 11 bases remaining between them. Per the germline V gene, CDR1 is MDHEN and CDR2 is SYDVKM. In nucleotides, the CDR3 is TGTGCCAGCAGACCACGGCGGTACACCGGGGAGCTGTTTTTT. Translated, it gives CASRPRRYTGELFF. The complete variable domain, with remaining parts taken from reference TRBV28 and TRBJ2-2, reads DVKVTQSSRYLVKRTGEKVFLECVQDMDHENMFWYRQDPGLGLRLIYFSYDVKMKEKGDIPEGYSVSREKKERFSLILESASTNQTSMYLCASRPRRYTGELFFGEGSRLTVL.

The V gene is TRBV28, the J gene TRBJ2-2, with 8 nucleotides matching TRBD2. The CDR3 totals 15 residues. The V gene end was trimmed by 5 bases and the J gene end by 5 bases; junction bases not matched to a gene: 7. Germline CDR1 reads MDHEN; CDR2 reads SYDVKM. The CDR3 region is CASSNRGGGTGELFF. The CDR3 DNA sequence: TGTGCCAGCAGTAACCGGGGGGGAGGAACCGGGGAGCTGTTTTTT.

The rearrangement uses TRBV30 and TRBJ1-1; a possible D gene is TRBD1 (5 bases). Germline V lookup: CDR1 GTSNPN, CDR2 SVGIG (reference sequence). This CDR3 contains 15 residues. Deletions cut 0 bases from V and 4 bases from J, with 15 bases between. The CDR3 nucleotides read TGTGCCTGGAGTGTGGGTACAGGAAGAAGCACTGAAGCTTTCTTT. This encodes CAWSVGTGRSTEAFF. Using reference TRBV30 and TRBJ1-1 for the parts outside the CDR3, the full variable domain is SQTIHQWPATLVQPVGSPLSLECTVEGTSNPNLYWYRQAAGRGLQLLFYSVGIGQISSEVPQNLSASRPQDRQFILSSKKLLLSDSGFYLCAWSVGTGRSTEAFFGQGTRLTVV.

CDR3 sequence: CASSNGQKMGINTEAFF. The DNA of the CDR3 is TGTGCCAGCAGCAACGGACAGAAAATGGGGATCAACACTGAAGCTTTCTTT. This chain joins TRBV11-2 and TRBJ1-1, with D possibly TRBD1 on 6 matching bases. V lost 5 bases and J lost 2, with 21 bases in between. Germline V gene lookup returns CDR1 SGHAT and CDR2 FQNNGV. The CDR3 extends over 17 amino acids.

The J gene is TRBJ2-1, the V gene TRBV7-9; 9 positions match TRBD2. V was pared by 5 bases and J by 14 bases, with 4 bases of the junction left unmatched. This CDR3 region has 11 residues. The germline V gene encodes CDR1 SEHNR and CDR2 FQNEAQ (reference sequence). DNA of the CDR3: TGTGCCAGCAGCACGGGACTAGCAGAGTTCTTC. As protein: CASSTGLAEFF.

CDR3 protein: CASNFVDQGGTEAFF. The CDR3 DNA is TGTGCCAGCAACTTCGTCGATCAGGGGGGTACTGAAGCTTTCTTT. The chain has TRBV5-4 and TRBJ1-1; 7 bases align to TRBD1. This CDR3 spans 15 amino acids. V lost 6 bases to trimming and J lost 5 bases; unmatched junction nucleotides: 13. The V gene's germline CDR1 is SGHNT and CDR2 YYREEE (reference sequence).

V gene TRBV6-1 combines with J gene TRBJ1-1; 10 positions agree with TRBD1. V shed 4 bases and J 4 bases; nucleotides not matched to a gene: 0. The CDR3 contains 13 residues. Looked up from germline, CDR1 is MNHNS and CDR2 is SASEGT. The CDR3 is CASSGTGGTEAFF. CDR3 nucleotides: TGTGCCAGCAGTGGGACAGGGGGCACTGAAGCTTTCTTT.

The chain uses TRBV4-1 and TRBJ2-7; 12 bases line up with TRBD2. The CDR3 extends over 15 amino acids. The junction had 1 base not matched to a gene; V was cut back by 4 bases and J by 0 bases. From germline, CDR1 is MGHRA and CDR2 YSYEKL. The CDR3 protein is CASSPTSGSSYEQYV. The CDR3 DNA sequence: TGCGCCAGCAGCCCGACTAGCGGGAGCTCCTACGAGCAGTACGTC.

The V call is TRBV5-1, the J call TRBJ1-1, with a weak D call TRBD1 (6 bases). Trimming pared 0 bases from V and 11 bases from J, leaving 20 bases between. In germline, CDR1 is SGHRS, CDR2 YFSETQ. The CDR3 has 15 residues. CDR3 sequence: CASSLAASGVGWAFF. CDR3 nucleotide sequence: TGCGCCAGCAGCTTGGCGGCCTCAGGGGTGGGGTGGGCTTTCTTT. Based on the CDR3 plus reference TRBV5-1 and TRBJ1-1, the full variable domain is KAGVTQTPRYLIKTRGQQVTLSCSPISGHRSVSWYQQTPGQGLQFLFEYFSETQRNKGNFPGRFSGRQFSNSRSEMNVSTLELGDSALYLCASSLAASGVGWAFFGQGTRLTVV.

This sequence joins TRBV14 and TRBJ1-1, with 9 bases aligning to TRBD1. V shed 4 bases, J shed 13 bases, and the junction held 7 bases outside the gene matches. Germline values: CDR1 SGHDN, CDR2 FVKESK. This CDR3 has 12 residues. Here the CDR3 reads CASSRTGGRDFF. The CDR3, as DNA: TGTGCCAGCAGCCGAACAGGGGGCCGGGATTTCTTT.

The chain carries TRBV7-6 and TRBJ2-2; 14 nucleotides agree with TRBD2. CDR1 SGHVS and CDR2 FNYEAQ come from the germline V gene. This CDR3 spans 17 amino acids. V was pared by 6 bases and J by 4 bases, with 7 bases of the junction left unmatched. CDR3 protein: CASSSGTSGSATGELFF. The CDR3 nucleotides read TGTGCCAGCAGTTCCGGGACTAGCGGGAGCGCCACCGGGGAGCTGTTTTTT.

The chain links TRBV18 to TRBJ1-1; a weak D match, TRBD1 (6 bases). Germline-derived CDR1 and CDR2 are KGHSH and LQKENI. With 4 bases removed from V and 4 bases from J, the gap between germline ends came to 13 bases. CDR3 length: 14 residues. CDR3 sequence reads: CASSQWGRGTEAFF. As DNA, the CDR3 is TGTGCCAGCTCACAGTGGGGGCGCGGCACTGAAGCTTTCTTT.

Regarding this clone: Other DNA sequences of this sample code for an identical CDR3. The chain combines TRBV30 with TRBJ1-1; D gene ambiguous. The V end lost 3 bases, the J end lost 6 bases, and 20 bases lay between the germline ends. CDR3 size: 15 residues. CDR1 and CDR2 (germline): GTSNPN, SVGIG (reference sequence). This CDR3 reads CAWREKAPVWAEAFF. DNA of the CDR3: TGTGCCTGGAGGGAGAAGGCTCCGGTTTGGGCTGAAGCTTTCTTT.

V and J are TRBV4-2 and TRBJ2-1; 16 positions agree with TRBD2. The CDR3 covers 20 residues. The V segment lost 3 bases and the J segment 8 bases; nucleotides outside the gene matches: 16. CDR1 is LGHNA, CDR2 YNFKEQ, per germline. CDR3 sequence reads: CASSHDAGLAGGMGRDEQFF. The CDR3 bases are TGTGCCAGCAGCCATGACGCGGGACTAGCGGGAGGGATGGGGAGGGATGAGCAGTTCTTC.

CDR3 nucleotides: TGTGCCAGCAGTTACACTGGACTAGCGGGGCGGGAGACCCAGTACTTC. As protein: CASSYTGLAGRETQYF. The chain couples TRBV6-5 to TRBJ2-5, with TRBD2 matching 12 bases. Germline V gene sequence: CDR1 MNHEY, CDR2 SVGAGI. This CDR3 has 16 amino acids. The V and J ends lost 2 bases and 5 bases, in that order; junction bases with no gene match: 6.

This clone has just a few counts. This chain uses TRBV9 with TRBJ2-2; TRBD2 aligns across 12 bases. The V segment lost 2 bases and the J segment 3 bases; nucleotides outside the gene matches: 5. Germline lookup yields CDR1 SGDLS and CDR2 YYNGEE. The CDR3 sequence is 17 residues long. CDR3 in DNA: TGTGCCAGCAGCGTCCTAGCGGGGGGGCGGTACACCGGGGAGCTGTTTTTT. This sequence encodes CASSVLAGGRYTGELFF.

The gene calls are TRBV6-1 and TRBJ1-2, with D possibly TRBD1 on 6 matching bases. CDR1 is MNHNS and CDR2 is SASEGT in the germline V gene. CDR3 length: 15 amino acids. Trimming shortened V by 5 bases and J by 0 bases, and 13 bases separated the two germline ends. Here the CDR3 DNA reads TGTGCCAGCAGTATCGGACAGATAGCTAACTATGGCTACACCTTC. Translating it yields CASSIGQIANYGYTF.

This clone occurred once. The V and J genes are TRBV25-1 and TRBJ1-1; no reliable D call. V shed 8 bases and J shed 1 base, with 14 bases lying between them. Germline V gives CDR1 MGHDK, CDR2 SYGVNS. The CDR3 has 14 amino acids. The DNA of the CDR3 is TGTGCCAGCGCCCGCGACGGAGGGAACACTGAAGCTTTCTTT. This translates into CASARDGGNTEAFF. Using reference TRBV25-1 and TRBJ1-1 for the parts outside the CDR3, the full variable domain is EADIYQTPRYLVIGTGKKITLECSQTMGHDKMYWYQQDPGMELHLIHYSYGVNSTEKGDLSSESTVSRIRTEHFPLTLESARPSHTSQYLCASARDGGNTEAFFGQGTRLTVV.

The chain recombines TRBV5-1 with TRBJ1-1, with 9 positions matching TRBD1. CDR1 and CDR2 (germline): SGHRS, YFSETQ. V was clipped by 5 bases and J by 5 bases; unmatched bases: 16. There are 17 residues in the CDR3. CDR3 nucleotides: TGCGCCAGCAGTTCAGCGGCGGGGACAGGGTTGTTAACTGAAGCTTTCTTT. This translates into CASSSAAGTGLLTEAFF.

In this sample, this clone turned up a few times. This sequence joins TRBV4-1 and TRBJ1-2; D call uncertain. Trimming removed 0 bases from V and 8 bases from J, with 19 bases in between. This CDR3 spans 16 amino acids. CDR1 and CDR2 from the germline V gene are MGHRA and YSYEKL. The CDR3, as DNA: TGCGCCAGCAGCCAAGATAGCAGTGTGGGAGGCAGGGGCTACACCTTC. This translates into CASSQDSSVGGRGYTF.

This CDR3 is CASSLDRAYGYTF. The CDR3 DNA reads as TGCGCCAGCAGCCTGGACAGGGCCTATGGCTACACCTTC. The chain links TRBV5-1 to TRBJ1-2; 8 nucleotides agree with TRBD1. The germline V gene has CDR1 SGHRS and CDR2 YFSETQ. This CDR3 comprises 13 residues. V trimming: 4 bases; J trimming: 4 bases; junction bases outside the gene matches: 3.

V gene TRBV19 combines with J gene TRBJ2-1; TRBD2 matches 13 bases. The trim removed 5 bases at V and 8 bases at J, leaving 21 bases unmatched. This CDR3 spans 20 amino acids. Germline CDR1 is LNHDA and CDR2 is SQIVND (reference sequence). Here the CDR3 DNA reads TGTGCCAGTAGTCCCCGGGCGCCGGGACTAGCGGGGTACGCCGTGGATGAGCAGTTCTTC. Protein sequence: CASSPRAPGLAGYAVDEQFF. Based on the CDR3 plus reference TRBV19 and TRBJ2-1, the full variable domain is DGGITQSPKYLFRKEGQNVTLSCEQNLNHDAMYWYRQDPGQGLRLIYYSQIVNDFQKGDIAEGYSVSREKKESFPLTVTSAQKNPTAFYLCASSPRAPGLAGYAVDEQFFGPGTRLTVL.

This chain links TRBV29-1 with TRBJ1-2; D may be TRBD1 (6 bases). V shed 3 bases and J shed 4 bases, with 15 bases lying between them. Germline lookup yields CDR1 SQVTM and CDR2 ANQGSEA. The CDR3 has 14 residues. The CDR3 is CSVDGGQSSYGYTF. CDR3 nucleotides: TGCAGCGTTGATGGCGGACAGTCCTCCTATGGCTACACCTTC.

V and J are TRBV5-4 and TRBJ2-5, with TRBD2 matching over 9 bases. With V trimmed by 1 base and J by 4 bases, 11 bases remained unmatched. CDR3 length: 17 amino acids. Germline CDR1 reads SGHNT; CDR2 reads YYREEE (reference sequence). Here the CDR3 DNA reads TGTGCCAGCAGCTTGTATAGCGGGAGTGACCCCCTAGAGACCCAGTACTTC. Protein: CASSLYSGSDPLETQYF.

The chain links TRBV5-1 to TRBJ1-2; weak D call: TRBD1 (6 bases). Per the germline V gene, CDR1 is SGHRS and CDR2 is YFSETQ. CDR3 length equals 15 residues. Trimming pared 0 bases from V and 4 bases from J, leaving 13 bases between. CDR3 sequence reads: CASSLDGQRTYGYTF. The CDR3 region has the DNA TGCGCCAGCAGCTTGGATGGACAGAGAACCTATGGCTACACCTTC.

This clone showed up just a few times. The chain carries TRBV13 and TRBJ1-2, with TRBD1 matching over 7 bases. The CDR3 consists of 16 residues. V lost 6 bases and J lost 7; bases outside the gene matches: 17. Germline CDR1 reads PRHDT; CDR2 reads FYEKMQ (reference sequence). The CDR3 protein is CASRPTGTDSTGGYTF. The CDR3 nucleotides are TGTGCCAGCAGACCGACCGGGACAGACTCAACGGGTGGCTACACCTTC.